The entry below gives a single TCR beta chain sequence along with its context. This clonotype was observed at least ten times. What antigen it recognizes has not been identified. Base-call qualities are not available, and no considerably larger clone is one nucleotide away. The treatment or condition label for this specimen denotes: live attenuated yellow fever vaccine strain. PBMCs were isolated from peripheral blood using a standard Ficoll-Paque protocol. CD4 and CD8 T-cell fractions were isolated with Dynabeads CD4 and CD8 positive selection kits. RNA was extracted with TriZol from bulk PBMCs, CD4 and CD8 fractions, and dextramer-positive and dextramer-negative fractions. TCR cDNA was made using 5'RACE template switching, a step that added a universal primer site and unique molecular identifiers. Priming for cDNA synthesis came from both the TCR alpha and TCR beta constant segments. Library amplification involved two PCR steps, and the second step added sample barcodes and sequencing adapters. Libraries were sequenced on Illumina HiSeq 2500 (2x100 bp) or NovaSeq (2x150 bp). In the authors' own workflow: MIGEC handled demultiplexing of reads and collapsing into UMI consensus sequences, while MiXCR performed V(D)J alignment. Using edgeR on replicate PBMC samples, clonotypes were called vaccine-responding if FDR was below 0.01 and the log2 fold change was above 5 up to day 15. Each bulk clonotype was labeled CD4 or CD8 based on which sequenced repertoire, CD4 or CD8, contained the clonotype at higher abundance. The raw public data were reprocessed by TCRdb itself: fastp quality trimming at Q25, MiXCR clonotype calling, in-frame beta chains only. Each CDR3 protein appears once, grouped with its most common genes and DNA. Here the V and J calls rest on TCRdb's processing, not on the authors' analysis. The table for this sample lists over 130,000 distinct CDR3 sequences; less than 9.5% of them were counted only once. Jointly, the top ten make up roughly 0.73% of the sample.

These data belong to a study of T cells after yellow fever vaccination (dated by TCRdb to about 2019). Study-wide context: The SMART-Seq v4 Ultra Low Input RNA kit was used to prepare libraries from fractions with low cell numbers. Blood samples were taken at several timepoints before and after primary and secondary immunization, and bulk PBMC replicates and cell subsets were isolated. Two healthy male donors, one aged 18 to 29 and one aged 30 to 39 years, were included in the cohort. To follow T-cell clones before and after primary and booster YFV17D yellow fever vaccination, bulk TCR alpha and beta repertoires were sequenced over time. General study outcomes and caveats: Because only a couple of donors were included in the study, the extent to which the findings can be generalized is limited. A small share of clonotypes occurred in both CD4 and CD8 compartments, likely arising from convergent recombination. Computational filtering was needed because FACS-sorted repertoires could contain abundant contaminating clonotypes from the bulk population. The secondary T-cell response was found to be weaker but faster than the primary response, with a peak reached on day 5 rather than on day 15. After the booster, most clones that had expanded after primary vaccination were detected again (about 95% of CD4 and 88% of CD8), suggesting broad maintenance of memory.

V loses 2 bases, J loses 4 bases, and the germline ends lie 8 bases apart. The CDR3, cysteine through phenylalanine, is 14 amino acids long. Only the CDR3 region is kept as DNA, spanning 42 bases read in frame from base 1. This TCR derives from a man aged 25 to 40 who received the YFV17D yellow fever vaccine. Material: CD4+ T cells sorted from PBMCs, obtained 5 days after the yellow fever booster vaccination. Rearrangement joined TRBV12-3 or TRBV12-4 to TRBJ1-4, with no confidently assigned D gene. The DNA sequence is given as TGTGCCAGCAGTTTAAGGCTATTTAATGAAAAACTGTTTTTT. It is translated as CASSLRLFNEKLFF.